These 32 T cell receptor beta chains originate from one sample sequenced in a study of identical twins. TCRdb passed the 5' RACE reads through MiXCR, listing each CDR3 protein once. The table records hundreds of thousands of distinct CDR3 sequences, roughly 24% of them present only once. These same data were also listed under a study on T cells expressing NK-cell markers.

Sequenced material: CD4+ T cells sorted from blood. The receptors here all came from a woman aged 18-29 years in good health.

The CDR3 spells CASSQDTGSSYEQYF. The DNA of the CDR3 is TGCGCCAGCAGCCAAGATACAGGGAGCTCCTACGAGCAGTACTTC. The chain joins TRBV4-3 to TRBJ2-7, with D perhaps TRBD1 (6 bases). The ends were cut back, 0 bases at V and 0 bases at J, with 9 bases in the middle. The germline V gene encodes CDR1 LGHNA and CDR2 YSLEER. This CDR3 is 15 amino acids long.

This clonotype showed up just a few times. This rearrangement joins TRBV10-3 to TRBJ2-5; the D gene is possibly TRBD2 (5 bases). The CDR3 has 14 amino acids. Germline CDR1 reads ENHRY; CDR2 reads SYGVKD. Trimming removed 5 bases at V and 1 base at J, with 11 bases between. The CDR3 loop is CAISSKEGQETQYF. The CDR3, as DNA: TGTGCCATCAGTTCCAAAGAGGGCCAAGAGACCCAGTACTTC.

This clonotype has ten or more counts. The chain carries TRBV5-1 and TRBJ2-3; D gene unclear. V dropped 4 bases and J dropped 4 bases, with 10 bases sitting between them. The CDR3 runs 13 residues. The germline V gene encodes CDR1 SGHRS and CDR2 YFSETQ. The chain's CDR3 is CASSAQKADTQYF. The CDR3 nucleotides are TGCGCCAGCAGCGCCCAAAAGGCAGATACGCAGTATTTT.

Ten or more counts support this clonotype. The rearrangement joins TRBV12-3 or TRBV12-4 to TRBJ2-2; D call uncertain. The V end was cut by 5 bases, the J end by 2 bases, with 0 bases between. CDR3 size: 11 residues. DNA of the CDR3: TGTGCCAGCAGTAACACCGGGGAGCTGTTTTTT. This sequence encodes CASSNTGELFF.

This clonotype appeared a few times. A read error may produce the germline difference seen at one junction end. V gene TRBV7-7 combines with J gene TRBJ1-4; the D is unclear. The length of the CDR3 is 13 residues. Germline CDR1 is SSHAT and CDR2 is FNYEAQ (reference sequence). The CDR3 region is CASSRALGEKLFF. CDR3 sequence (DNA): TGTGCTAGCAGCCGGGCGTTGGGTGAAAAACTGTTTTTT.

The chain carries TRBV15 and TRBJ2-5, with 8 positions matching TRBD2. There are 18 residues in the CDR3. J lost 3 bases, V lost 3 bases, and 15 bases had no gene match. Germline CDR1 LNHNV, CDR2 YYDKDF (reference sequence). CDR3 in amino acids: CATSRGPNSGKREETQYF. CDR3 DNA: TGTGCCACCAGCAGGGGACCTAATAGCGGGAAGAGAGAAGAGACCCAGTACTTC.

This clonotype was seen more than once but under ten times. The chain is built from TRBV7-9 and TRBJ1-5; D remains ambiguous. CDR3 size: 13 residues. Trimming pared 5 bases from V and 5 bases from J, leaving 10 bases between. Germline CDR1 reads SEHNR; CDR2 reads FQNEAQ (reference sequence). CDR3 region: CASSIQMDQPQHF. The CDR3 DNA follows: TGTGCCAGCAGCATCCAGATGGATCAGCCCCAGCATTTT.

This clonotype showed up just a few times. This chain connects TRBV9 to TRBJ1-4; D is unclear. V lost 4 bases and J 7 bases, leaving 20 bases between the germline ends. CDR1 and CDR2 (germline): SGDLS, YYNGEE. This CDR3 has 16 amino acids. CDR3 residues: CASSPAGGSFPEKLFF. The CDR3 nucleotides are TGTGCCAGCAGCCCAGCTGGCGGGAGTTTCCCTGAAAAACTGTTTTTT.

The rearrangement joins TRBV20-1 to TRBJ2-5; 8 bases match TRBD2. The J segment lost 2 bases and the V segment lost 0 bases, leaving 5 bases of the junction unmatched. CDR3 length equals 15 residues. Germline CDR1 reads DFQATT; CDR2 reads SNEGSKA (reference sequence). The chain's CDR3 is CSARDPGRGQETQYF. DNA for the CDR3: TGCAGTGCTAGAGATCCCGGGAGGGGGCAAGAGACCCAGTACTTC.

The V gene is TRBV6-1, the J gene TRBJ1-6; D remains unclear. V was cut by 2 bases and J by 12 bases, with 8 bases left in between. The CDR3 sequence is 12 residues long. Germline V gene lookup returns CDR1 MNHNS and CDR2 SASEGT. Here the CDR3 DNA reads TGTGCCAGCAGTGAACGGCAGCTACCCCTCCACTTT. Translating gives CASSERQLPLHF.

This clonotype appeared a single time. CDR3 bases: TGCAGCGTTTCGTTCGGGGATACGCAGTATTTT. This translates into CSVSFGDTQYF. The V call is TRBV29-1, the J call TRBJ2-3; D call uncertain. V lost 5 bases to trimming and J lost 6 bases, with 9 bases between them. Germline V CDR1 and CDR2: SQVTM, ANQGSEA. This CDR3 has 11 residues.

This clonotype showed up just a few times. The chain employs TRBV2 and TRBJ1-1; maybe TRBD1 (6 bases). CDR3 length: 14 amino acids. Germline values: CDR1 SNHLY, CDR2 FYNNEI. The V and J ends lost 4 bases and 5 bases respectively, with 14 bases between them. CDR3 amino acids: CASSVQGISTEAFF. The DNA for the CDR3 is TGTGCCAGCAGTGTACAGGGTATTAGTACTGAAGCTTTCTTT.

This clonotype was found a few times. This chain links TRBV5-5 with TRBJ1-2; weak D call: TRBD1 (5 bases). Germline V gene lookup returns CDR1 SGHKS and CDR2 YYEKEE (reference sequence). Trimming removed 4 bases at V and 3 bases at J, with 13 bases between. The CDR3 length is 14 residues. In nucleotides, the CDR3 is TGTGCCAGCAGCGCCCTTCCGACAGACTATGGCTACACCTTC. Its translation: CASSALPTDYGYTF.

The V and J genes are TRBV27 and TRBJ2-6; D unresolved. CDR3 length equals 17 residues. Germline values: CDR1 MNHEY, CDR2 SMNVEV (reference sequence). V was clipped by 5 bases and J by 0 bases, with 14 bases between them. In nucleotides, the CDR3 is TGTGCCAGCAGTCTCAAGTGGACCAGCTCTGGGGCCAACGTCCTGACTTTC. It is translated as CASSLKWTSSGANVLTF.

The chain employs TRBV11-3 and TRBJ2-2; the D call may be TRBD1 or TRBD2 (5 bases each). Per the germline V gene, CDR1 is SGHNT and CDR2 is YENEEA. The V gene lost 3 bases and the J gene lost 3 bases, with 17 bases spanning the gap. The CDR3 covers 17 residues. As DNA, the CDR3 is TGTGCCAGCAGCTTTGGGACCGACGCCCGGGACACCGGGGAGCTGTTTTTT. It codes for CASSFGTDARDTGELFF.

The chain uses TRBV7-2 and TRBJ2-5, with D hard to call. With 3 bases removed from V and 5 bases from J, the gap between germline ends came to 16 bases. This CDR3 is built from 15 residues. Germline V gene data show CDR1 as SGHTA and CDR2 as FQGNSA. CDR3 sequence reads: CASSFRASGGETQYF. As DNA, the CDR3 is TGTGCCAGCAGCTTTCGGGCTTCTGGTGGGGAGACCCAGTACTTC.

The V and J genes are TRBV19 and TRBJ2-5; D perhaps matches TRBD1 (5 bases). CDR1 is LNHDA and CDR2 is SQIVND in the germline V gene (reference sequence). V was pared by 6 bases and J by 4 bases, with 18 bases between. CDR3 length equals 15 residues. The CDR3 nucleotides are TGTGCCAGTAGGCAATCTCCAGTGGGGCGAGAGACCCAGTACTTC. Its protein product is CASRQSPVGRETQYF.

The sample holds a few counts of this clonotype. The J gene is TRBJ2-1, the V gene TRBV7-2; perhaps TRBD1 as D (5 bases). The CDR3 has 15 amino acids. Deletions cut 5 bases from V and 0 bases from J, with 11 bases between. From germline, CDR1 is SGHTA and CDR2 FQGNSA. The CDR3 loop reads CASSKQESSYNEQFF. The DNA for the CDR3 is TGTGCCAGCAGCAAACAGGAGAGCTCCTACAATGAGCAGTTCTTC.

V and J are TRBV7-2 and TRBJ1-2, with TRBD1 identical over 8 bases. Germline V CDR1 and CDR2: SGHTA, FQGNSA. V shed 7 bases, J shed 8 bases, and the junction held 12 bases outside the gene matches. The CDR3 runs to 14 residues. The CDR3 loop is CASNAGGAKAGYTF. The CDR3 DNA is TGTGCCAGCAACGCAGGGGGCGCTAAGGCGGGCTACACCTTC.

This clonotype was counted only a few times. J is TRBJ2-1 and V is TRBV29-1; D is perhaps TRBD1 (6 bases). This CDR3 has 13 amino acids. Trimming stripped 3 bases from V and 8 bases from J, with 14 bases between. CDR1 and CDR2 (germline): SQVTM, ANQGSEA. The CDR3 region is CSVEADRFDEQFF. The CDR3 nucleotides are TGCAGCGTTGAGGCCGACAGGTTCGATGAGCAGTTCTTC.

This clonotype has a handful of counts. The genes are TRBV7-9 and TRBJ2-3; 7 bases are shared with TRBD2. Germline CDR1 reads SEHNR; CDR2 reads FQNEAQ (reference sequence). CDR3 length equals 14 residues. The V and J ends lost 3 bases and 4 bases, in that order; junction bases with no gene match: 4. The CDR3 here is CASSFGGGSDTQYF. CDR3 coding DNA: TGTGCCAGCAGCTTTGGCGGGGGTTCAGATACGCAGTATTTT.

This clonotype was seen a few times. The gene calls are TRBV12-3 or TRBV12-4 and TRBJ1-1; no firm D call. The CDR3 is 11 residues long. With 11 bases removed from V and 8 bases from J, the gap between germline ends came to 15 bases. The CDR3 DNA sequence: TGTGCCTCCACCATGGCGACGGAAGCTTTCTTT. Its translation: CASTMATEAFF.

The chain has TRBV6-9 and TRBJ1-6; D remains unclear. The length of the CDR3 is 10 residues. The V gene lost 8 bases and the J gene lost 8 bases, with 4 bases spanning the gap. From germline, CDR1 is MNHGY and CDR2 SVAAGI. CDR3 sequence (DNA): TGTGCCAGCCGGTATTCACCCCTCCACTTT. The encoded protein is CASRYSPLHF.

The chain links TRBV15 to TRBJ2-3; 7 bases agree with TRBD2. The CDR3 has 18 amino acids. V gave up 0 bases and J gave up 1 base; unmatched junction bases: 10. CDR1 is LNHNV and CDR2 is YYDKDF in the germline V gene (reference sequence). The CDR3 loop is CATSRELTQRGGTDTQYF. The DNA of the CDR3 is TGTGCCACCAGCAGAGAGCTAACCCAGCGGGGAGGCACAGATACGCAGTATTTT.

The chain carries TRBV12-3 or TRBV12-4 and TRBJ1-4, with D hard to call. The CDR3 has 13 residues. V was clipped by 4 bases and J by 8 bases, with 11 bases between them. Here the CDR3 reads CASSSDLEEKLFF. The CDR3 coding sequence is TGTGCCAGCAGTTCAGACCTGGAGGAAAAACTGTTTTTT.

The chain employs TRBV6-2 or TRBV6-3 and TRBJ2-5; no firm D call. The CDR3 sequence is 12 residues long. CDR1 is MNHEY and CDR2 is SVGEGT in the germline V gene. V was shortened by 6 bases and J by 0 bases, with 5 bases between the two germline ends. CDR3: CASRSNQETQYF. The CDR3 DNA reads as TGTGCCAGCAGGAGCAACCAAGAGACCCAGTACTTC.

Only a few counts were recorded for this clonotype. J is TRBJ1-5 and V is TRBV7-3; a weak D match, TRBD1 (6 bases). The CDR3 length is 14 residues. CDR1 and CDR2 (germline): SGHTA, FQGTGA. Trimming stripped 5 bases from V and 6 bases from J, with 14 bases between. CDR3 nucleotide sequence: TGTGCCAGCAGCCGGACAAGAGGGGGTCAGCCCCAGCATTTT. Translating it yields CASSRTRGGQPQHF.

This clonotype was seen a few times. The chain joins TRBV18 to TRBJ2-5; D perhaps matches TRBD1 (5 bases). Between the trimmed V and J ends, which lost 3 bases and 5 bases, there was a span of 10 bases. The CDR3 loop spans 13 amino acids. CDR1 is KGHSH and CDR2 is LQKENI in the germline V gene. DNA of the CDR3: TGTGCCAGCTCACCCGGACACCGGGAGACCCAGTACTTC. It codes for CASSPGHRETQYF. Filled out from reference TRBV18 and TRBJ2-5, the complete variable domain reads NAGVMQNPRHLVRRRGQEARLRCSPMKGHSHVYWYRQLPEEGLKFMVYLQKENIIDESGMPKERFSAEFPKEGPSILRIQQVVRGDSAAYFCASSPGHRETQYFGPGTRLLVL.

This clonotype was observed a single time. The chain links TRBV7-9 to TRBJ1-6; 10 bases map to TRBD1. V was pared by 5 bases and J by 6 bases, with 7 bases of the junction left unmatched. The germline gives CDR1 SEHNR, CDR2 FQNEAQ (reference sequence). The CDR3 has 16 amino acids. This chain's CDR3 is CASSLTGTGVNSPLHF. The CDR3 DNA sequence: TGTGCCAGCAGCCTGACCGGGACAGGGGTTAATTCACCCCTCCACTTT.

The rearrangement uses TRBV3-1 and TRBJ1-5; TRBD1 matches at 7 bases. After removal of 5 bases from V and 1 base from J, the junction contained 11 bases not matched to a gene. The CDR3 extends over 17 amino acids. In germline, CDR1 is LGHDT, CDR2 YNNKEL (reference sequence). The CDR3: CASSTRTGRSSNQPQHF. Here the CDR3 DNA reads TGTGCCAGCAGCACACGGACAGGCAGATCGAGCAATCAGCCCCAGCATTTT.

This clonotype was observed a few times. CDR3 sequence reads: CASSPGQGYNSPLHF. Written as DNA, the CDR3 is TGTGCCAGCAGCCCCGGACAGGGGTACAATTCACCCCTCCACTTT. This chain links TRBV7-9 with TRBJ1-6; 9 bases are a match to TRBD1. V lost 5 bases, J lost 7 bases, and 6 bases stayed unmatched. The CDR3 covers 15 residues. In germline, CDR1 is SEHNR, CDR2 FQNEAQ (reference sequence).

The rearrangement links TRBV20-1 to TRBJ2-6; D possibly uses TRBD1 or TRBD2 (5 bases each). Germline values: CDR1 DFQATT, CDR2 SNEGSKA (reference sequence). Trimming pared 3 bases from V and 4 bases from J, leaving 16 bases between. There are 16 residues in the CDR3. Written as DNA, the CDR3 is TGCAGTGCTAGGGACAATGGGTGGGACGGGGCCAACGTCCTGACTTTC. Translating it yields CSARDNGWDGANVLTF.